The 27 T cell receptor beta chains presented below share a single source sample, sequenced in a study of blood T cell repertoires in COVID-19. Only in-frame clones appear in the TCRdb table, and some are missing; sequencing was by immunoSEQ multiplex PCR. Of 100,000 to 130,000 clones listed, 80% to 95% were seen once; the top ten hold roughly 1.3%. Material: peripheral blood. These receptors all stem from a woman in her 30s with acute or convalescent COVID-19.

This clone is a singleton in its sample. This chain connects TRBV11-3 to TRBJ1-3; 10 nucleotides align to TRBD1. The CDR3 consists of 17 residues. The trim removed 7 bases at V and 2 bases at J, leaving 11 bases unmatched. Germline CDR1 reads SGHNT; CDR2 reads YENEEA. The CDR3: CASNLGWDRGTGNTIYF. Here the CDR3 DNA reads TGTGCCAGCAACTTGGGGTGGGACAGGGGCACTGGAAACACCATATATTTT.

The chain has TRBV7-9 and TRBJ1-4, with a possible D match to TRBD1 (5 bases). This CDR3 is 19 amino acids long. Trimming shortened V by 5 bases and J by 3 bases, and 25 bases separated the two germline ends. CDR1 and CDR2 from the germline V gene are SEHNR and FQNEAQ (reference sequence). CDR3 loop: CASSAGLDPLYRPNEKLFF. The CDR3, as DNA: TGTGCCAGCAGCGCGGGACTGGACCCTCTCTATCGTCCTAATGAAAAACTGTTTTTT.

The chain employs TRBV11-2 and TRBJ1-4; D possibly corresponds to TRBD1 (5 bases). Germline CDR1 reads SGHAT; CDR2 reads FQNNGV. The V and J ends lost 5 bases and 6 bases respectively, with 19 bases between them. CDR3 length equals 16 residues. The CDR3 region is CASSRTGGPSDEKLFF. The DNA for the CDR3 is TGTGCCAGCAGCCGGACCGGGGGACCCTCTGATGAAAAACTGTTTTTT. Supplemented by reference TRBV11-2 and TRBJ1-4, the full variable domain reads EAGVAQSPRYKIIEKRQSVAFWCNPISGHATLYWYQQILGQGPKLLIQFQNNGVVDDSQLPKDRFSAERLKGVDSTLKIQPAKLEDSAVYLCASSRTGGPSDEKLFFGSGTQLSVL.

V is TRBV7-9 and J is TRBJ1-2, with D uncertain. The CDR3 totals 14 residues. The V gene's germline CDR1 is SEHNR and CDR2 FQNEAQ (reference sequence). Deletions cut 5 bases from V and 2 bases from J, with 12 bases between. The CDR3: CASSMRRSNYGYTF. In DNA form, the CDR3 reads TGTGCCAGCAGCATGCGCCGATCAAACTATGGCTACACCTTC.

The chain combines TRBV19 with TRBJ2-7; the match to TRBD1 covers 8 bases. J lost 3 bases, V lost 5 bases, and 9 bases had no gene match. The CDR3 is made up of 15 amino acids. The germline V gene has CDR1 LNHDA and CDR2 SQIVND (reference sequence). The CDR3 loop reads CASSVRRDRSYEQYF. The DNA for the CDR3 is TGTGCCAGTAGTGTTAGGAGGGACAGGAGCTACGAGCAGTACTTC.

The rearrangement uses TRBV19 and TRBJ2-7; D possibly corresponds to TRBD1 (5 bases). V was cut by 6 bases and J by 3 bases, with 15 bases left in between. Germline V gene lookup returns CDR1 LNHDA and CDR2 SQIVND (reference sequence). The CDR3 has 14 amino acids. The CDR3 reads CASSQVTGRYEQYF. The CDR3 DNA sequence: TGTGCCAGTAGCCAAGTAACAGGCCGCTACGAGCAGTACTTC.

The J gene is TRBJ1-1, the V gene TRBV10-3; D remains ambiguous. The CDR3 length is 13 residues. Trimming removed 2 bases from V and 6 bases from J, with 10 bases in between. Germline values: CDR1 ENHRY, CDR2 SYGVKD. As DNA, the CDR3 is TGTGCCATCAGTGAGGAGCGGGAAGCTGAAGCTTTCTTT. Protein product: CAISEEREAEAFF.

V is TRBV3-1 (or the pseudogene TRBV3-2) and J is TRBJ1-4, with D hard to call. Looked up from germline, CDR1 is LGHDT and CDR2 is YNNKEL (reference sequence). The CDR3 contains 16 residues. The V gene lost 1 base and the J gene lost 7 bases, with 16 bases spanning the gap. The CDR3 DNA is TGTGCCAGCAGCCAAGGTTCCCGGGATTGGTCTGAAAAACTGTTTTTT. It encodes CASSQGSRDWSEKLFF.

This chain connects TRBV27 to TRBJ1-5, with D maybe TRBD1 (5 bases). The CDR3 covers 17 residues. Deletions cut 3 bases from V and 0 bases from J, with 15 bases between. Germline CDR1 MNHEY, CDR2 SMNVEV (reference sequence). CDR3 nucleotides: TGTGCCAGCAGTTTCCCGACAGTGCTCTATAGCAATCAGCCCCAGCATTTT. Its translation is CASSFPTVLYSNQPQHF.

The J gene is TRBJ1-5, the V gene TRBV2; 7 nucleotides match TRBD1. CDR1 and CDR2 (germline): SNHLY, FYNNEI. The CDR3 is 13 amino acids. Germline trimming cut 8 bases from V and 4 bases from J; bases unmatched to any gene: 5. The chain's CDR3 is CASGGRGNQPQHF. CDR3 coding DNA: TGTGCCAGCGGGGGCAGGGGGAATCAGCCCCAGCATTTT.

The chain employs TRBV6-6 and TRBJ1-3; D might be TRBD1 (6 bases). Germline assignment: CDR1 MNHNY and CDR2 SVGAGI (reference sequence). The CDR3 contains 15 residues. Trimming removed 5 bases at V and 0 bases at J, with 11 bases between. CDR3 DNA: TGTGCCAGCAGTGCCACAGGGCTCTCTGGAAACACCATATATTTT. Translated, it gives CASSATGLSGNTIYF.

The DNA of the CDR3 is TGTGCCAGCAGCCCGTCGGGCGAAGGGGCAGTTGAAAAACTGTTTTTT. Its translation is CASSPSGEGAVEKLFF. The chain recombines TRBV11-3 with TRBJ1-4; possible D gene TRBD1, 5 bases. Between the trimmed V and J ends, which lost 5 bases and 7 bases, there was a span of 20 bases. This CDR3 contains 16 residues. Germline values: CDR1 SGHNT, CDR2 YENEEA.

The V gene is TRBV27, the J gene TRBJ1-3; D possibly corresponds to TRBD1 (5 bases). V lost 6 bases and J lost 4, with 10 bases in between. Per the germline V gene, CDR1 is MNHEY and CDR2 is SMNVEV (reference sequence). The CDR3 extends over 13 amino acids. In DNA form, the CDR3 reads TGTGCCAGCAGGCGGGGCGGCGGAAACACCATATATTTT. It is translated as CASRRGGGNTIYF.

The chain links TRBV27 to TRBJ2-7, with D perhaps matching TRBD1 (6 bases). The CDR3 is 15 amino acids. Trimming left V 5 bases short and J 2 bases short, with 16 bases between. The germline V gene has CDR1 MNHEY and CDR2 SMNVEV (reference sequence). The CDR3, as DNA: TGTGCCAGCAGTCCTTCTGGGGGCCCAACCTACGAGCAGTACTTC. Its translation is CASSPSGGPTYEQYF.

The chain is built from TRBV6-2 or TRBV6-3 and TRBJ1-3; D not certain. CDR1 MNHEY and CDR2 SVGEGT come from the germline V gene. CDR3 length: 16 amino acids. Between the trimmed V and J ends, which lost 9 bases and 4 bases, there was a span of 22 bases. Written as DNA, the CDR3 is TGTGCCAGTAGTGGGTCGGAGGTCCAGAGAGGAAACACCATATATTTT. It yields the protein CASSGSEVQRGNTIYF.

The J gene is TRBJ1-6, the V gene TRBV4-3; D gene uncertain. The CDR3 runs to 16 residues. Trimming removed 1 base at V and 5 bases at J, with 12 bases between. Germline V lookup: CDR1 LGHNA, CDR2 YSLEER. DNA of the CDR3: TGCGCCAGCAGCCAAGGCGGCCGTGTTAATAATTCACCCCTCCACTTT. It specifies CASSQGGRVNNSPLHF.

The chain joins TRBV24-1 to TRBJ1-1; maybe TRBD1 (6 bases). V lost 7 bases and J 0 bases, leaving 8 bases between the germline ends. Looked up from germline, CDR1 is KGHDR and CDR2 is SFDVKD. CDR3 length: 13 amino acids. CDR3 in amino acids: CATRDSLNTEAFF. CDR3 DNA: TGTGCCACCAGGGACAGTCTGAACACTGAAGCTTTCTTT.

J is TRBJ2-1 and V is TRBV7-2; 7 nucleotides line up with TRBD1. Germline lookup yields CDR1 SGHTA and CDR2 FQGNSA. CDR3 size: 14 residues. The V gene end was trimmed by 8 bases and the J gene end by 4 bases; junction bases not matched to a gene: 8. This CDR3 reads CASGYDREYNEQFF. The CDR3 bases are TGTGCCAGCGGATACGACAGGGAGTACAATGAGCAGTTCTTC.

This clone came up a few times. The V call is TRBV7-6, the J call TRBJ2-7; 7 nucleotides line up with TRBD1. Germline assignment: CDR1 SGHVS and CDR2 FNYEAQ. Trimming at V came to 5 bases and at J to 3 bases, leaving 13 bases not matched to a gene. CDR3 length: 16 residues. The CDR3 sequence is CASSQRQGEKYYEQYF. CDR3 coding DNA: TGTGCCAGCAGCCAGAGACAGGGCGAAAAATACTACGAGCAGTACTTC.

The V and J genes are TRBV5-1 and TRBJ1-6, with 10 bases that match TRBD1. Trimming removed 0 bases from V and 10 bases from J; junction bases left unmatched: 4. Germline V gene lookup returns CDR1 SGHRS and CDR2 YFSETQ. The CDR3 is 15 residues long. The CDR3 is CASSLAGQGRSPLHF. The CDR3 coding sequence is TGCGCCAGCAGCTTGGCGGGACAGGGGAGATCACCCCTCCACTTT.

This clone turned up a few times. The chain has TRBV6-6 and TRBJ1-3; 7 bases are a match to TRBD1. CDR1 MNHNY and CDR2 SVGAGI come from the germline V gene (reference sequence). This CDR3 contains 16 residues. The V segment lost 7 bases and the J segment 0 bases; nucleotides outside the gene matches: 9. CDR3 sequence reads: CASTTGSPSSGNTIYF. The CDR3 DNA sequence: TGTGCCAGCACGACAGGGTCTCCGTCCTCTGGAAACACCATATATTTT.

This chain links TRBV4-3 with TRBJ1-1; D possibly corresponds to TRBD1 (5 bases). Trimming took 3 bases from V and 3 from J, leaving 17 bases between them. The CDR3 runs 16 residues. CDR1 and CDR2 (germline): LGHNA, YSLEER. The CDR3 nucleotides read TGCGCCAGCAGCCATGTCCCCCGGGCCAGGGACACTGAAGCTTTCTTT. This gives the protein CASSHVPRARDTEAFF.

This chain joins TRBV20-1 and TRBJ1-1; 7 bases match TRBD1. Germline loops: CDR1 DFQATT, CDR2 SNEGSKA (reference sequence). The CDR3 extends over 11 amino acids. The chain's CDR3 is CRGKGASEAFF. CDR3 nucleotide sequence: TGCAGGGGGAAGGGGGCCTCTGAAGCTTTCTTT.

The V and J genes are TRBV9 and TRBJ1-6; D call uncertain. Germline V gene sequence: CDR1 SGDLS, CDR2 YYNGEE. Trimming took off 1 base at V and 8 bases at J, with 13 bases between the two ends. The CDR3 extends over 15 amino acids. The chain's CDR3 is CASSVSGRRDSPLHF. The CDR3 DNA sequence: TGTGCCAGCAGCGTATCCGGGAGGAGGGATTCACCCCTCCACTTT.

This clone was seen a handful of times. The J gene is TRBJ1-5, the V gene TRBV19, with 8 positions matching TRBD1. The CDR3 totals 14 residues. Trimming at V came to 5 bases and at J to 3 bases, leaving 3 bases not matched to a gene. Germline V CDR1 and CDR2: LNHDA, SQIVND (reference sequence). The CDR3 reads CASSVDRDNQPQHF. The CDR3 DNA follows: TGTGCCAGTAGTGTGGACAGGGACAATCAGCCCCAGCATTTT.

The chain recombines TRBV7-9 with TRBJ1-1; a weak D match, TRBD1 (5 bases). In germline, CDR1 is SEHNR, CDR2 FQNEAQ (reference sequence). With 3 bases removed from V and 1 base from J, the gap between germline ends came to 12 bases. The CDR3 length is 15 residues. DNA for the CDR3: TGTGCCAGCAGCTTCGAAGGGCAGGGGAACACTGAAGCTTTCTTT. It codes for CASSFEGQGNTEAFF.

This chain joins TRBV10-3 and TRBJ1-1; D might be TRBD1 (5 bases). The CDR3 extends over 16 amino acids. Trimming cost V 0 bases and J 2 bases, with 13 bases left between them. The germline CDR1 and CDR2 sequences are ENHRY and SYGVKD. The CDR3 DNA sequence: TGTGCCATCAGTGAGTCTTGGGGGGTCCGAAACACTGAAGCTTTCTTT. It yields the protein CAISESWGVRNTEAFF.